The 15 T cell receptor beta chains listed next were all sequenced from one sample in a study of Ad26.COV2.S vaccination and SARS-CoV-2 variants. This sample's treatment: some 19 received Ad26.COV2.S at low or high dose, single or two shots; roughly five received placebo; per-sample allocation not given. Samples came from day 63 after the first vaccine or placebo injection. Measured with immunoSEQ multiplex PCR; TCRdb has only the in-frame clones, and not every one. The sample includes about 460,000 clones, about nine tenths of them seen just once. Sequencing used peripheral blood, obtained in a trial of Ad26.COV2.S vaccine versus placebo. Source of these receptors: a person between 18 and 65 years old who received the Ad26.COV2.S COVID-19 vaccine or a placebo.

The V and J genes are TRBV5-1 and TRBJ2-5; D may be TRBD2 (6 bases). The CDR3 sequence is 14 residues long. CDR1 and CDR2 (germline): SGHRS, YFSETQ. Between the trimmed V and J ends, which lost 2 bases and 4 bases, there was a span of 12 bases. The CDR3 loop reads CASSFGTPGETQYF. CDR3 in DNA: TGCGCCAGCAGCTTCGGGACTCCGGGAGAGACCCAGTACTTC.

This rearrangement joins TRBV19 to TRBJ2-7, with a possible D match to TRBD1 (5 bases). Trimming pared 1 base from V and 3 bases from J, leaving 13 bases between. The CDR3 has 15 amino acids. Per germline, CDR1 LNHDA and CDR2 SQIVND (reference sequence). The CDR3 DNA sequence: TGTGCCAGTAGTATAGGCCAGGGTGACGGCTACGAGCAGTACTTC. Protein sequence: CASSIGQGDGYEQYF.

The chain is built from TRBV5-4 and TRBJ2-1, with D tentatively TRBD2 (6 bases). This CDR3 has 16 residues. Germline-derived CDR1 and CDR2 are SGHNT and YYREEE (reference sequence). V dropped 4 bases and J dropped 3 bases, with 17 bases sitting between them. As DNA, the CDR3 is TGTGCCAGCAGCAGAAACCCCGGGACTGGCTACAATGAGCAGTTCTTC. It yields the protein CASSRNPGTGYNEQFF.

The chain couples TRBV19 to TRBJ2-3; 10 bases map to TRBD2. Germline loops: CDR1 LNHDA, CDR2 SQIVND (reference sequence). J was trimmed by 10 bases and V by 5 bases; bases with no gene match: 9. The CDR3 contains 14 residues. This chain's CDR3 is CASSPSGGPSAQYF. The DNA for the CDR3 is TGTGCCAGTAGTCCTAGCGGGGGCCCCTCAGCGCAGTATTTT.

A note on this clone: The junction does not match germline at one end; this may be a read error. The gene calls are TRBV7-2 and TRBJ1-3; 11 nucleotides agree with TRBD1. Per germline, CDR1 SGHTA and CDR2 FQGNSA. This CDR3 contains 14 residues. Written as DNA, the CDR3 is TGTGCCAGCAGCGCGGGACAGGGGGGAAGCACCATATATTTT. It translates to CASSAGQGGSTIYF.

The gene calls are TRBV6-5 and TRBJ1-1; D ambiguous. The CDR3 length is 12 residues. In germline, CDR1 is MNHEY, CDR2 SVGAGI. With 6 bases removed from V and 10 bases from J, the gap between germline ends came to 15 bases. CDR3: CASSLADSTAFF. CDR3 sequence (DNA): TGTGCCAGCAGCCTAGCCGACTCTACAGCTTTCTTT.

The chain is built from TRBV6-5 and TRBJ2-2; D may correspond to TRBD1 or TRBD2 (7 bases each). The V and J ends lost 2 bases and 6 bases respectively, with 16 bases between them. CDR1 is MNHEY, CDR2 SVGAGI, per germline. The CDR3 covers 16 residues. The CDR3 spells CASSYGLQGGAGELFF. The CDR3 DNA reads TGTGCCAGCAGTTACGGGCTCCAGGGGGGGGCCGGGGAGCTGTTTTTT.

This clone was picked up one time. The chain uses TRBV14 and TRBJ1-3; maybe TRBD1 (6 bases). The germline V and J ends were trimmed by 3 bases and 1 base, with 10 bases remaining between them. Germline CDR1 SGHDN, CDR2 FVKESK. CDR3 length: 15 residues. The CDR3 spells CASSHGGPSGNTIYF. The CDR3 DNA reads TGTGCCAGCAGCCACGGGGGGCCTTCTGGAAACACCATATATTTT. The whole variable domain, filled in from reference TRBV14 and TRBJ1-3, reads EAGVTQFPSHSVIEKGQTVTLRCDPISGHDNLYWYRRVMGKEIKFLLHFVKESKQDESGMPNNRFLAERTGGTYSTLKVQPAELEDSGVYFCASSHGGPSGNTIYFGEGSWLTVV.

The chain couples TRBV28 to TRBJ2-1, with D uncertain. The V end was cut by 10 bases, the J end by 0 bases, with 13 bases between. The CDR3 runs to 14 residues. CDR1 is MDHEN and CDR2 is SYDVKM in the germline V gene. CDR3: CAILSGSSYNEQFF. The CDR3 nucleotides read TGTGCCATACTCTCGGGTAGCTCCTACAATGAGCAGTTCTTC.

This chain joins TRBV2 and TRBJ1-5, with D possibly being TRBD1 (6 bases). CDR1 is SNHLY, CDR2 FYNNEI, per germline. V was shortened by 0 bases and J by 2 bases, with 14 bases between the two germline ends. The CDR3 is 17 residues long. CDR3 sequence (DNA): TGTGCCAGCAGTGAAGCTCTCGGGGGCAGGGGCAATCAGCCCCAGCATTTT. It translates to CASSEALGGRGNQPQHF.

This sequence joins TRBV2 and TRBJ1-1; D not certain. Germline values: CDR1 SNHLY, CDR2 FYNNEI. V lost 3 bases and J lost 7, with 6 bases in between. The CDR3 totals 11 residues. The CDR3: CASSEWVEAFF. CDR3 sequence (DNA): TGTGCCAGCAGTGAGTGGGTTGAAGCTTTCTTT. Full variable domain (remainder filled in from reference TRBV2 and TRBJ1-1): EPEVTQTPSHQVTQMGQEVILRCVPISNHLYFYWYRQILGQKVEFLVSFYNNEISEKSEIFDDQFSVERPDGSNFTLKIRSTKLEDSAMYFCASSEWVEAFFGQGTRLTVV.

V is TRBV10-3 and J is TRBJ1-2; 11 bases are shared with TRBD1. Germline CDR1 ENHRY, CDR2 SYGVKD. V was clipped by 5 bases and J by 3 bases; unmatched bases: 2. The CDR3 has 14 residues. The CDR3 DNA reads TGTGCCATCAGTTGGGACAGGGGGGACTATGGCTACACCTTC. Translating it yields CAISWDRGDYGYTF.

The CDR3 reads CASSPGPGQVEAFF. DNA of the CDR3: TGTGCCAGCAGTCCGGGGCCCGGACAGGTTGAAGCTTTCTTT. The genes are TRBV6-5 and TRBJ1-1; TRBD1 matches at 7 bases. The V and J ends lost 5 bases and 7 bases, in that order; junction bases with no gene match: 10. CDR1 MNHEY and CDR2 SVGAGI come from the germline V gene. The CDR3 loop spans 14 amino acids.

In its sample, this clone was seen a few times. V gene TRBV20-1 combines with J gene TRBJ2-7; no reliable D call. The CDR3 has 11 residues. CDR1 DFQATT and CDR2 SNEGSKA come from the germline V gene (reference sequence). The V and J ends lost 4 bases and 7 bases respectively, with 11 bases between them. CDR3 sequence reads: CSAIPFGEQYF. DNA of the CDR3: TGCAGTGCTATCCCCTTTGGGGAGCAGTACTTC.

The gene calls are TRBV3-1 (or the pseudogene TRBV3-2) and TRBJ2-3; TRBD2 matches 8 bases. This CDR3 is built from 15 residues. Trimming cost V 4 bases and J 3 bases; bases outside gene matches: 6. In germline, CDR1 is LGHDT, CDR2 YNNKEL (reference sequence). DNA of the CDR3: TGTGCCAGCAGCCCGGGCGGGGGGAGGACAGATACGCAGTATTTT. It is translated as CASSPGGGRTDTQYF.